Detailed here is one TCR beta chain. Repertoires were generated with immunoSEQ multiplex PCR, while TCRdb's copy carries only in-frame clones and drops some. This sample has 130,000 or so clones, with around 89% found just once. The sample belongs to a study of blood T cell repertoires in COVID-19. Study-level information: Donors in the United States, Italy and Spain gave samples during acute or convalescent COVID-19. PBMCs, B-cell-depleted T cells, or T cells were the source of the cDNA or gDNA that made up the material.

V shed 5 bases and J shed 1 base, with 12 bases lying between them. Per the germline V gene, CDR1 is GTSNPN and CDR2 is SVGIG (reference sequence). The CDR3 is 14 amino acids. The source of this sequence is a man in his forties or fifties with active or convalescent COVID-19. The sequenced sample was peripheral blood. The chain carries TRBV30 and TRBJ1-3, with no clear D. CDR3 DNA: TGTGCCTGGGGGCCCCGGGAGTCTGGAAACACCATATATTTT. Amino acid sequence: CAWGPRESGNTIYF.